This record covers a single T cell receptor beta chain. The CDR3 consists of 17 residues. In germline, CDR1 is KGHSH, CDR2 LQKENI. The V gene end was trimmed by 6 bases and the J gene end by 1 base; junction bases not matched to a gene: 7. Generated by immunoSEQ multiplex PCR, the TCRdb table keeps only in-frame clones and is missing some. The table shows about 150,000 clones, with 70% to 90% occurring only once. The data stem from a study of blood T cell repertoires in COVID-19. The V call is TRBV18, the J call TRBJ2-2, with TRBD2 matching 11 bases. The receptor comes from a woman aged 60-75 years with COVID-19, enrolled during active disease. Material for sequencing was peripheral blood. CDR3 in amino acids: CASSATSGNMNTGELFF. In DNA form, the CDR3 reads TGTGCCAGCTCCGCGACTAGCGGGAATATGAACACCGGGGAGCTGTTTTTT.